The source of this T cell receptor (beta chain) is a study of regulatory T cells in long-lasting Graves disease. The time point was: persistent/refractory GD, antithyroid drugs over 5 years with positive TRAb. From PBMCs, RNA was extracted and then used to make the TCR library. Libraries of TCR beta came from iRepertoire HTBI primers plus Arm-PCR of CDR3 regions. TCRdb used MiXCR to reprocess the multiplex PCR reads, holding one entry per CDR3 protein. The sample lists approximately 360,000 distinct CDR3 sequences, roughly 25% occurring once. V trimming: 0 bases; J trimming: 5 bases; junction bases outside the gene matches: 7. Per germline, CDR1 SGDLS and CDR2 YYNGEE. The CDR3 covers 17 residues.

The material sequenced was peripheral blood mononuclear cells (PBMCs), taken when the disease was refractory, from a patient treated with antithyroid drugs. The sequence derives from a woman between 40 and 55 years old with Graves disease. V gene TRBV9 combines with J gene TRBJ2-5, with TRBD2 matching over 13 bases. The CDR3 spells CASSVAKGLAGRETQYF. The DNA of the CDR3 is TGTGCCAGCAGCGTAGCCAAGGGACTAGCGGGACGGGAGACCCAGTACTTC. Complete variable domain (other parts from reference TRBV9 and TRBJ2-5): DSGVTQTPKHLITATGQRVTLRCSPRSGDLSVYWYQQSLDQGLQFLIQYYNGEERAKGNILERFSAQQFPDLHSELNLSSLELGDSALYFCASSVAKGLAGRETQYFGPGTRLLVL.